Listed below are T cell receptor beta chains from one sample, sequenced in a study of blood T cell repertoires in COVID-19. Clones were read by immunoSEQ multiplex PCR, and TCRdb kept only the in-frame ones, dropping some. Of over 150,000 clones listed, about 85% are singletons. Sequenced sample: peripheral blood. The receptors shown here come from a man between 60 and 75 years old with COVID-19, enrolled during active disease. CDR3s include the opening cysteine and the closing phenylalanine or tryptophan. A D gene is named only where the DNA matches it firmly. Clone size is shown for a subset of rows, as once, few, many or a class of expanded clone.

v_gene: TRBV2
d_gene: TRBD1
j_gene: TRBJ1-2
abundance: few
CDR3aa: CASSKGQGNYGYTF
CDR3nt: TGTGCCAGCAGCAAGGGACAGGGGAACTATGGCTACACCTTC

v_gene: TRBV9
d_gene: NA
j_gene: TRBJ1-4
abundance: NA
CDR3aa: CASSAPGATNEKLFF
CDR3nt: TGTGCCAGCAGCGCCCCAGGTGCAACTAATGAAAAACTGTTTTTT

v_gene: TRBV5-3
d_gene: TRBD2
j_gene: TRBJ2-7
abundance: NA
CDR3aa: CARSPGGVTYEQYF
CDR3nt: TGTGCCAGAAGCCCCGGGGGGGTGACCTACGAGCAGTACTTC

v_gene: TRBV20-1
d_gene: NA
j_gene: TRBJ2-3
abundance: NA
CDR3aa: CSASTGSGADTQYF
CDR3nt: TGCAGTGCTAGTACGGGTAGCGGCGCAGATACGCAGTATTTT

v_gene: TRBV24-1
d_gene: TRBD2
j_gene: TRBJ2-1
abundance: few
CDR3aa: CATSDFYSGEEQFF
CDR3nt: TGTGCCACCAGTGATTTCTATAGCGGGGAGGAGCAGTTCTTC

v_gene: TRBV11-3
d_gene: NA
j_gene: TRBJ2-7
abundance: few
CDR3aa: CASSLPGVTFYEQYF
CDR3nt: TGTGCCAGCAGCTTGCCAGGTGTAACATTCTACGAGCAGTACTTC

v_gene: TRBV7-2
d_gene: NA
j_gene: TRBJ1-1
abundance: NA
CDR3aa: CASSLEPDRSEAFF
CDR3nt: TGTGCCAGCAGCTTAGAACCTGACAGGTCCGAAGCTTTCTTT

v_gene: TRBV20-1
d_gene: NA
j_gene: TRBJ2-7
abundance: NA
CDR3aa: CSAQTGNEQYF
CDR3nt: TGCAGTGCACAGACAGGCAACGAGCAGTACTTC

v_gene: TRBV29-1
d_gene: TRBD1
j_gene: TRBJ1-1
abundance: NA
CDR3aa: CSAGQGLNTEAFF
CDR3nt: TGCAGCGCTGGACAGGGCCTTAACACTGAAGCTTTCTTT

v_gene: TRBV7-6
d_gene: TRBD2
j_gene: TRBJ2-1
abundance: NA
CDR3aa: CASSLTVPPGGEQFF
CDR3nt: TGTGCCAGCAGCTTAACTGTCCCGCCGGGGGGTGAGCAGTTCTTC

v_gene: TRBV6-5
d_gene: NA
j_gene: TRBJ1-2
abundance: NA
CDR3aa: CASGGQLRGYTF
CDR3nt: TGTGCCTCAGGCGGGCAACTCCGTGGCTACACCTTC

v_gene: TRBV19
d_gene: NA
j_gene: TRBJ1-2
abundance: NA
CDR3aa: CASSTLPRYGYTF
CDR3nt: TGTGCCAGTAGTACACTCCCCCGTTATGGCTACACCTTC

v_gene: TRBV4-1
d_gene: NA
j_gene: TRBJ2-7
abundance: NA
CDR3aa: CASSQGLIRGGFAYEQYF
CDR3nt: TGCGCCAGCAGCCAAGGATTGATTAGGGGGGGTTTCGCCTACGAGCAGTACTTC

v_gene: TRBV19
d_gene: NA
j_gene: TRBJ1-1
abundance: NA
CDR3aa: CASSIGHTIKNTEAFF
CDR3nt: TGTGCCAGTAGTATAGGGCATACGATTAAGAACACTGAAGCTTTCTTT

v_gene: TRBV2
d_gene: NA
j_gene: TRBJ1-2
abundance: few
CDR3aa: CASRASRTFSSGYTF
CDR3nt: TGTGCCAGCCGAGCCTCTAGGACATTTTCCAGCGGCTACACCTTC

v_gene: TRBV28
d_gene: NA
j_gene: TRBJ2-2
abundance: NA
CDR3aa: CASSTTPNTGELFF
CDR3nt: TGTGCCAGCAGTACGACACCGAACACCGGGGAGCTGTTTTTT

v_gene: TRBV19
d_gene: NA
j_gene: TRBJ1-1
abundance: NA
CDR3aa: CASSMKGVNTEAFF
CDR3nt: TGTGCCAGTAGTATGAAGGGGGTAAACACTGAAGCTTTCTTT

v_gene: TRBV4-3
d_gene: TRBD1
j_gene: TRBJ1-2
abundance: NA
CDR3aa: CASSQGRTTGAAWYGYTF
CDR3nt: TGCGCCAGCAGCCAAGGACGAACAACAGGGGCAGCTTGGTATGGCTACACCTTC

v_gene: TRBV29-1
d_gene: TRBD1
j_gene: TRBJ1-2
abundance: NA
CDR3aa: CSVGFPGTGGVGLYGYTF
CDR3nt: TGCAGCGTTGGGTTCCCGGGGACAGGGGGCGTTGGCCTCTATGGCTACACCTTC

v_gene: TRBV15
d_gene: NA
j_gene: TRBJ2-2
abundance: NA
CDR3aa: CATSRDGRSGGELFF
CDR3nt: TGTGCCACCAGCAGAGATGGCAGATCGGGTGGGGAGCTGTTTTTT

v_gene: TRBV5-1
d_gene: NA
j_gene: TRBJ1-1
abundance: NA
CDR3aa: CASSAGWVGNTEAFF
CDR3nt: TGCGCCAGCAGCGCAGGGTGGGTAGGGAACACTGAAGCTTTCTTT

v_gene: TRBV19
d_gene: TRBD2
j_gene: TRBJ2-5
abundance: NA
CDR3aa: CASSINPAGGLETQYF
CDR3nt: TGTGCCAGTAGTATCAACCCAGCGGGAGGGTTAGAGACCCAGTACTTC

v_gene: TRBV3-1/TRBV3-2
d_gene: TRBD1
j_gene: TRBJ1-3
abundance: NA
CDR3aa: CASSQAIRDSSGNTIYF
CDR3nt: TGTGCCAGCAGCCAAGCCATCCGGGACAGCTCTGGAAACACCATATATTTT

v_gene: TRBV7-9
d_gene: NA
j_gene: TRBJ1-1
abundance: NA
CDR3aa: CASSQRPDKDSLNTEAFF
CDR3nt: TGTGCCAGCAGCCAAAGACCAGATAAGGACAGCCTGAACACTGAAGCTTTCTTT

v_gene: TRBV6-4
d_gene: NA
j_gene: TRBJ2-7
abundance: NA
CDR3aa: CASSDLTGEVCYEQYF
CDR3nt: TGTGCCAGCAGTGACCTAACAGGGGAGGTCTGCTACGAGCAGTACTTC

v_gene: TRBV5-4
d_gene: NA
j_gene: TRBJ1-4
abundance: NA
CDR3aa: CASSLATGMNEKLFF
CDR3nt: TGTGCCAGCAGCTTGGCTACAGGGATGAATGAAAAACTGTTTTTT

v_gene: TRBV9
d_gene: TRBD1
j_gene: TRBJ1-2
abundance: NA
CDR3aa: CASSVGTADYGYTF
CDR3nt: TGTGCCAGCAGCGTGGGGACAGCCGACTATGGCTACACCTTC

v_gene: TRBV20-1
d_gene: NA
j_gene: TRBJ1-1
abundance: once
CDR3aa: CSARAGTEAFF
CDR3nt: TGCAGCGCTAGGGCGGGCACTGAAGCTTTCTTT

v_gene: TRBV18
d_gene: TRBD1
j_gene: TRBJ1-5
abundance: NA
CDR3aa: CASSPATGNQPQHF
CDR3nt: TGTGCCAGCTCACCGGCGACAGGGAATCAGCCCCAGCATTTT

v_gene: TRBV24-1
d_gene: NA
j_gene: TRBJ2-2
abundance: once
CDR3aa: CATRETGSGSTGELFF
CDR3nt: TGTGCCACCAGGGAAACAGGGTCGGGTAGCACCGGGGAGCTGTTTTTT

v_gene: TRBV3-1/TRBV3-2
d_gene: NA
j_gene: TRBJ2-5
abundance: NA
CDR3aa: CASSSGETQYF
CDR3nt: TGTGCCAGCAGCTCAGGGGAGACCCAGTACTTC

v_gene: TRBV2
d_gene: NA
j_gene: TRBJ2-5
abundance: NA
CDR3aa: CASTSTYQETQYF
CDR3nt: TGTGCCAGCACTAGCACGTACCAAGAGACCCAGTACTTC

v_gene: TRBV19
d_gene: NA
j_gene: TRBJ1-1
abundance: NA
CDR3aa: CASKPTMNTEAFF
CDR3nt: TGTGCCAGTAAACCAACAATGAACACTGAAGCTTTCTTT

v_gene: TRBV13
d_gene: NA
j_gene: TRBJ1-1
abundance: few
CDR3aa: CASSADLGGTEAFF
CDR3nt: TGTGCCAGCAGCGCGGACCTGGGAGGCACTGAAGCTTTCTTT

v_gene: TRBV29-1
d_gene: NA
j_gene: TRBJ1-1
abundance: NA
CDR3aa: CSVAVGGNTEAFF
CDR3nt: TGCAGCGTTGCAGTAGGGGGAAACACTGAAGCTTTCTTT

v_gene: TRBV3-1/TRBV3-2
d_gene: TRBD2
j_gene: TRBJ2-1
abundance: NA
CDR3aa: CASSQRSGGGLSYNEQFF
CDR3nt: TGTGCCAGCAGCCAACGTAGCGGGGGGGGCCTTTCGTACAATGAGCAGTTCTTC

v_gene: TRBV30
d_gene: TRBD2
j_gene: TRBJ2-1
abundance: NA
CDR3aa: CAWSVRDYLRNEQFF
CDR3nt: TGTGCCTGGAGTGTACGGGACTACCTAAGGAATGAGCAGTTCTTC

v_gene: TRBV5-1
d_gene: TRBD1
j_gene: TRBJ1-2
abundance: NA
CDR3aa: CASSRQGSGYTF
CDR3nt: TGCGCCAGCAGCCGACAGGGATCTGGCTACACCTTC

v_gene: TRBV19
d_gene: NA
j_gene: TRBJ2-3
abundance: NA
CDR3aa: CASSIGRGGDTQYF
CDR3nt: TGTGCCAGTAGTATAGGTAGGGGGGGAGATACGCAGTATTTT

v_gene: TRBV7-9
d_gene: NA
j_gene: TRBJ1-5
abundance: NA
CDR3aa: CASSTGTLPNQPQHF
CDR3nt: TGTGCCAGCAGCACCGGGACACTTCCTAATCAGCCCCAGCATTTT

v_gene: TRBV7-3
d_gene: NA
j_gene: TRBJ2-5
abundance: NA
CDR3aa: CASSPNGLKQETQYF
CDR3nt: TGTGCCAGCAGCCCAAATGGACTTAAACAAGAGACCCAGTACTTC

v_gene: TRBV25-1
d_gene: NA
j_gene: TRBJ1-2
abundance: NA
CDR3aa: CASSELGRAHGYTF
CDR3nt: TGTGCCAGCAGTGAATTGGGCAGGGCACACGGCTACACCTTC

v_gene: TRBV7-9
d_gene: NA
j_gene: TRBJ1-2
abundance: NA
CDR3aa: CASTLLEGYGYTF
CDR3nt: TGTGCCAGCACCCTCCTAGAGGGCTATGGCTACACCTTC

v_gene: TRBV19
d_gene: TRBD1
j_gene: TRBJ2-2
abundance: NA
CDR3aa: CATGQGGNTGELFF
CDR3nt: TGTGCCACAGGACAGGGGGGGAACACCGGGGAGCTGTTTTTT

v_gene: TRBV5-6
d_gene: NA
j_gene: TRBJ1-6
abundance: NA
CDR3aa: CASSVGTPNSPLHF
CDR3nt: TGTGCCAGCAGCGTCGGGACACCAAATTCACCCCTCCACTTT